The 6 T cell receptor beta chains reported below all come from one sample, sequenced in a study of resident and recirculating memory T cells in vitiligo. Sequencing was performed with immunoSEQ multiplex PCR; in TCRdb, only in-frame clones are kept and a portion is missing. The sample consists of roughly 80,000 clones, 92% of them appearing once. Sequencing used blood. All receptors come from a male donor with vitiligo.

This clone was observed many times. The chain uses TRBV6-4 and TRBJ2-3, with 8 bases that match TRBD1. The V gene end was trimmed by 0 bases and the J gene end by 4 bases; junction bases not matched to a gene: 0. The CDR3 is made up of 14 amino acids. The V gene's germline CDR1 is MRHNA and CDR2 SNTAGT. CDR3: CASSDSTGADTQYF. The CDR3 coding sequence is TGTGCCAGCAGTGACTCGACAGGGGCAGATACGCAGTATTTT.

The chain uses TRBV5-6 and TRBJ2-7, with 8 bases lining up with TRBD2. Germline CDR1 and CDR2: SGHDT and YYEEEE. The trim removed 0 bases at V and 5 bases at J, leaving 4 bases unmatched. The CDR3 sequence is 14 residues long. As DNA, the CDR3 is TGTGCCAGCAGCTTGGAAGGACTAGCTCACGAGCAGTACTTC. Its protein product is CASSLEGLAHEQYF. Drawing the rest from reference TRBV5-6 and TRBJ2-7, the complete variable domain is DAGVTQSPTHLIKTRGQQVTLRCSPKSGHDTVSWYQQALGQGPQFIFQYYEEEERQRGNFPDRFSGHQFPNYSSELNVNALLLGDSALYLCASSLEGLAHEQYFGPGTRLTVT.

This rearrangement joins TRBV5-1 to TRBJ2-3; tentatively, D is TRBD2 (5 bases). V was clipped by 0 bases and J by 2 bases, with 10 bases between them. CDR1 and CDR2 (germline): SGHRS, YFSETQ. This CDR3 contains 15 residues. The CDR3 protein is CASSLVRLATDTQYF. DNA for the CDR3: TGCGCCAGCAGCTTGGTCCGGCTAGCCACAGATACGCAGTATTTT.

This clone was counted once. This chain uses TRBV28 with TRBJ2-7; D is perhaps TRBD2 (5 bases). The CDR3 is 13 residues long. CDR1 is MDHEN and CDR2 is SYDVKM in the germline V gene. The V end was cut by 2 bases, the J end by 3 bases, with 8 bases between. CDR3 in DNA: TGTGCCAGCAGTTTAACGGGGATCTACGAGCAGTACTTC. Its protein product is CASSLTGIYEQYF.

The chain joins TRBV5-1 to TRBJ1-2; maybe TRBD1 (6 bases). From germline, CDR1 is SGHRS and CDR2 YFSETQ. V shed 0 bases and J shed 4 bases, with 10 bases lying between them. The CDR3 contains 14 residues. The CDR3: CASSLGQGTYGYTF. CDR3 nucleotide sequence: TGCGCCAGCAGCTTGGGGCAGGGGACCTATGGCTACACCTTC.

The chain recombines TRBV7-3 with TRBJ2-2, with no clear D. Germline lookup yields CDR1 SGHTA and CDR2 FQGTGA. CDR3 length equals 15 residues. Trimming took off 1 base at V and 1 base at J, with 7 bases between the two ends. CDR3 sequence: CASSLNGQNTGELFF. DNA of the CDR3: TGTGCCAGCAGCTTAAATGGGCAGAACACCGGGGAGCTGTTTTTT.